This T cell receptor (beta chain) appears in the sequencing data of a study of blood T cell repertoires in COVID-19. Sequencing was performed with immunoSEQ multiplex PCR; in TCRdb, only in-frame clones are kept and a portion is missing. The sample shows 250,000 or so clones, approximately 90% of them seen only once. The CDR3 extends over 15 amino acids. Trimming removed 6 bases from V and 2 bases from J; junction bases left unmatched: 6. Per germline, CDR1 MDHEN and CDR2 SYDVKM. This receptor was identified in a man aged 45-65 years who had been exposed to COVID-19. This sequence joins TRBV28 and TRBJ1-2, with 10 positions matching TRBD1. The sample consisted of PBMCs or T cells enriched from blood (not recorded which). CDR3 nucleotides: TGTGCCAGCAGGAAGAGGACAGGGGGAAACTATGGCTACACCTTC. This translates into CASRKRTGGNYGYTF.